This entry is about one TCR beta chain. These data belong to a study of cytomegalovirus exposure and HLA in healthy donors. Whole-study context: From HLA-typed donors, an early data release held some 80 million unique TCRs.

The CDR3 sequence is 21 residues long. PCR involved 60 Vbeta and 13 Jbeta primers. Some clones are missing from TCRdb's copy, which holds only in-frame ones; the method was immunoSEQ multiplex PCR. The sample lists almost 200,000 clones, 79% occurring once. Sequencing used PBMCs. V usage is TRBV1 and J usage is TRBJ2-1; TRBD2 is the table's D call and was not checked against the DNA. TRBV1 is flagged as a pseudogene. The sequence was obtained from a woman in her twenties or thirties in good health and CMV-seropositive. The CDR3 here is CTSSQDRLAGVCPNSYNEQFF. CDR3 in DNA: TGCACCAGCAGCCAAGATCGACTAGCGGGGGTTTGCCCCAACTCCTACAATGAGCAGTTCTTC.